This is a list of T cell receptor beta chains from one sample in a study of shared clonotypes between healthy human individuals. Measured with immunoSEQ multiplex PCR; TCRdb has only the in-frame clones, and not every one. The sample lists around 2,100,000 clones; about 94% were seen once. Sequenced sample: naive CD8+ T cells sorted from blood. Receptors were obtained from a man younger than 30 in good health. Each CDR3 is given with its conserved first and last residue.

TRBV11-3,TRBJ2-1,CASSLGAGGILDNEQFF
TRBV9,TRBJ1-1,CASSPYTLMNTEAFF
TRBV5-6,TRBJ1-1,CASSLQLNTEAFF
TRBV7-9,TRBJ1-1,CASSFSDRENTEAFF
TRBV13,TRBJ1-2,CASSHNLGGDYGYTF
TRBV4-1,TRBJ2-3,CASSLRGQELTDTQYF
TRBV6-5,TRBJ2-5,CASSYSRQSETQYF
TRBV11-2,TRBJ2-3,CASSWGLAGARDYTDTQYF
TRBV4-1,TRBJ1-5,CASSRDRADQPQHF
TRBV5-1,TRBJ1-1,CASSFYGGTEAFF